A selection of T cell receptor beta chains follows, all from one sample in a study of OX40 agonist ivuxolimab in advanced cancers. Sequenced by immunoSEQ multiplex PCR; TCRdb stores in-frame clones only, minus some. Among 25,000 to 30,000 clones, 65% to 90% were seen once, and the ten largest hold over 13%. The sequencing here drew on CD4+ or CD8+ T cells sorted from blood, taken in a trial of the OX40 agonist ivuxolimab. The receptors stem from an adult with an advanced solid tumor such as melanoma, head and neck, liver or kidney cancer. Each CDR3 is given with its conserved first and last residue. The D gene is left open where the match is weak. Clone size is given for some rows only: seen once, a few or many times, or a class if the clone is expanded.

abundance: NA
v_gene: TRBV4-1
j_gene: TRBJ1-5
d_gene: NA
CDR3nt: TGCGCCAGCAGCCAAGATCGGGGCGTGAATCAGCCCCAGCATTTT
CDR3aa: CASSQDRGVNQPQHF

abundance: NA
v_gene: TRBV30
j_gene: TRBJ2-1
d_gene: TRBD2
CDR3nt: TGTGCCCGGAGTCTCGGGCTAGCGGGTGAGCAGTTCTTC
CDR3aa: CARSLGLAGEQFF

abundance: NA
v_gene: TRBV7-9
j_gene: TRBJ2-7
d_gene: NA
CDR3nt: TGTGCCAGCAGCGAAGACAGCCAAAGGGAGCAGTACTTC
CDR3aa: CASSEDSQREQYF

abundance: NA
v_gene: TRBV7-9
j_gene: TRBJ2-3
d_gene: NA
CDR3nt: TGTGCCAGCAGCGCCTCAGATACGCAGTATTTT
CDR3aa: CASSASDTQYF

abundance: NA
v_gene: TRBV6-1
j_gene: TRBJ1-1
d_gene: NA
CDR3nt: TGTGCCAGCAGGGCCGCAGGGGCTGGGACTGAAGCTTTCTTT
CDR3aa: CASRAAGAGTEAFF

abundance: once
v_gene: TRBV29-1
j_gene: TRBJ2-7
d_gene: NA
CDR3nt: TGCAGCGTTCCGGGGGAATACGAGCAGTACTTC
CDR3aa: CSVPGEYEQYF

abundance: NA
v_gene: TRBV27
j_gene: TRBJ1-1
d_gene: NA
CDR3nt: TGTGCCAGCAGTTTTGGAGCGAACACTGAAGCTTTCTTT
CDR3aa: CASSFGANTEAFF

abundance: NA
v_gene: TRBV7-2
j_gene: TRBJ2-3
d_gene: NA
CDR3nt: TGTGCCAGCAGCTTAAAGTCAGGAGCGGGTGCCGATACGCAGTATTTT
CDR3aa: CASSLKSGAGADTQYF

abundance: NA
v_gene: TRBV13
j_gene: TRBJ2-5
d_gene: NA
CDR3nt: TGTGCCAGCAGCTTATCAGAGTTCCAAGAGACCCAGTACTTC
CDR3aa: CASSLSEFQETQYF

abundance: NA
v_gene: TRBV28
j_gene: TRBJ2-1
d_gene: NA
CDR3nt: TGTGCCAGCAGCTCTACCGCGTGGACGGGCAATGAGCAGTTCTTC
CDR3aa: CASSSTAWTGNEQFF

abundance: NA
v_gene: TRBV7-9
j_gene: TRBJ2-5
d_gene: NA
CDR3nt: TGTGCCAGCAGCCCAGAGGTCAGGGAAGAGACCCAGTACTTC
CDR3aa: CASSPEVREETQYF

abundance: NA
v_gene: TRBV11-1
j_gene: TRBJ2-1
d_gene: NA
CDR3nt: TGTGCCAGCAGCTTAGGGACAGCGGCCTACAATGAGCAGTTCTTC
CDR3aa: CASSLGTAAYNEQFF

abundance: few
v_gene: TRBV7-6
j_gene: TRBJ2-1
d_gene: TRBD2
CDR3nt: TGTGCCAGCAGCTTATATGGGGGGCTAGCGGGGGCCGCCAATGAGCAGTTCTTC
CDR3aa: CASSLYGGLAGAANEQFF

abundance: NA
v_gene: TRBV2
j_gene: TRBJ2-7
d_gene: TRBD1
CDR3nt: TGTGCCACTTTGGGCGGGACAGGGGACTACGAGCAGTACTTC
CDR3aa: CATLGGTGDYEQYF

abundance: medium-sized
v_gene: TRBV19
j_gene: TRBJ1-2
d_gene: NA
CDR3nt: TGTGCCACCAGAGAGTCGGCCTACACCTTC
CDR3aa: CATRESAYTF

abundance: NA
v_gene: TRBV4-1
j_gene: TRBJ2-3
d_gene: TRBD2
CDR3nt: TGCGCCACAAGCGGGGGGTCCGATACGCAGTATTTT
CDR3aa: CATSGGSDTQYF

abundance: NA
v_gene: TRBV19
j_gene: TRBJ2-7
d_gene: NA
CDR3nt: TGTGCCAGTAGTATAGCCTGGCGGGGCTCCTACGAGCAGTACTTC
CDR3aa: CASSIAWRGSYEQYF

abundance: NA
v_gene: TRBV27
j_gene: TRBJ2-3
d_gene: NA
CDR3nt: TGTGCCAGCAGTCGCCGCACAGATACGCAGTATTTT
CDR3aa: CASSRRTDTQYF

abundance: NA
v_gene: TRBV7-2
j_gene: TRBJ2-7
d_gene: TRBD1
CDR3nt: TGTGCCAGCAGCTCGGGACAGGGGAGGGAGCAGTACTTC
CDR3aa: CASSSGQGREQYF

abundance: NA
v_gene: TRBV27
j_gene: TRBJ1-2
d_gene: NA
CDR3nt: TGTGCCAGCAGTTTACTAACAGGCGCGGCTGGCTACACCTTC
CDR3aa: CASSLLTGAAGYTF

abundance: NA
v_gene: TRBV5-1
j_gene: TRBJ2-1
d_gene: TRBD1
CDR3nt: TGCGCCAGCAGCTTCGGTAGGGACAGGGACTACAATGAGCAGTTCTTC
CDR3aa: CASSFGRDRDYNEQFF

abundance: NA
v_gene: TRBV18
j_gene: TRBJ1-1
d_gene: NA
CDR3nt: TGTGCCAGCTCGTCACTAAGGACCCAGAACACTGAAGCTTTCTTT
CDR3aa: CASSSLRTQNTEAFF

abundance: NA
v_gene: TRBV5-4
j_gene: TRBJ1-2
d_gene: NA
CDR3nt: TGTGCCAGCACCACGAGCCAGGCCTATGGCTACACCTTC
CDR3aa: CASTTSQAYGYTF

abundance: NA
v_gene: TRBV7-9
j_gene: TRBJ2-2
d_gene: TRBD2
CDR3nt: TGTGCCAGCAGCTTGCCTAGCGGCACCGGGGAGCTGTTTTTT
CDR3aa: CASSLPSGTGELFF

abundance: few
v_gene: TRBV9
j_gene: TRBJ2-5
d_gene: NA
CDR3nt: TGTGCCAGCAGCGTAAGGAGCGCACAAGAGACCCAGTACTTC
CDR3aa: CASSVRSAQETQYF

abundance: once
v_gene: TRBV28
j_gene: TRBJ2-7
d_gene: TRBD1
CDR3nt: TGTGCCAGCAGTTTATGGGACAGGGCGGGGTACGAGCAGTACTTC
CDR3aa: CASSLWDRAGYEQYF

abundance: NA
v_gene: TRBV5-5
j_gene: TRBJ1-1
d_gene: NA
CDR3nt: TGTGCCAGCAGCCTAGGGCGGGTGAACACTGAAGCTTTCTTT
CDR3aa: CASSLGRVNTEAFF

abundance: NA
v_gene: TRBV2
j_gene: TRBJ2-7
d_gene: TRBD2
CDR3nt: TGTGCCAGCAGTGCCAGACTAGCGGGGACCTACGAGCAGTACTTC
CDR3aa: CASSARLAGTYEQYF

abundance: NA
v_gene: TRBV27
j_gene: TRBJ1-1
d_gene: NA
CDR3nt: TGTGCCAGCACGCAGGGCACTGAAGCTTTCTTT
CDR3aa: CASTQGTEAFF

abundance: NA
v_gene: TRBV4-3
j_gene: TRBJ2-5
d_gene: TRBD1
CDR3nt: TGCGCCAGCAGCCAGTCGACAGGGGGCCGTAAGACCCAGTACTTC
CDR3aa: CASSQSTGGRKTQYF

abundance: NA
v_gene: TRBV12-5
j_gene: TRBJ2-3
d_gene: NA
CDR3nt: TGTGCTAGTAGAAGACCCACAGATACGCAGTATTTT
CDR3aa: CASRRPTDTQYF

abundance: NA
v_gene: TRBV7-8
j_gene: TRBJ2-3
d_gene: NA
CDR3nt: TGTGCCAGCAGCTTAGATTCGGGACCTCTCACAGATACGCAGTATTTT
CDR3aa: CASSLDSGPLTDTQYF

abundance: once
v_gene: TRBV10-1
j_gene: TRBJ1-6
d_gene: TRBD1
CDR3nt: TGCGCCAGCAGTGAGTCGGGACAGGGGTTAGATTCACCCCTCCACTTT
CDR3aa: CASSESGQGLDSPLHF

abundance: NA
v_gene: TRBV13
j_gene: TRBJ2-6
d_gene: NA
CDR3nt: TGTGCCAGCAGCTCGACAGGCTCCTTCATCTCTGGGGCCAACGTCCTGACTTTC
CDR3aa: CASSSTGSFISGANVLTF

abundance: NA
v_gene: TRBV27
j_gene: TRBJ2-1
d_gene: TRBD2
CDR3nt: TGTGCCAGCAGTTCAGGACTAGCGGGAGGGTTCGATGAGCAGTTCTTC
CDR3aa: CASSSGLAGGFDEQFF

abundance: NA
v_gene: TRBV28
j_gene: TRBJ2-2
d_gene: NA
CDR3nt: TGTGCCAGCAGCTACCCCGGGGAGCTGTTTTTT
CDR3aa: CASSYPGELFF

abundance: NA
v_gene: TRBV4-2
j_gene: TRBJ2-3
d_gene: TRBD2
CDR3nt: TGTGCCAGCAGCCAAGATAATCGGGAGGACACAGATACGCAGTATTTT
CDR3aa: CASSQDNREDTDTQYF

abundance: NA
v_gene: TRBV4-1
j_gene: TRBJ1-2
d_gene: TRBD1
CDR3nt: TGCGCCAGCAGCCAGAATAGACAGGGGCCTCTCTATGGCTACACCTTC
CDR3aa: CASSQNRQGPLYGYTF